The rows below give T cell receptor beta chains drawn from one sample of a study of blood T cell repertoires in COVID-19. The data were produced by immunoSEQ multiplex PCR, yet TCRdb's version contains in-frame clones alone and is incomplete. The repertoire includes under 150,000 clones, 84% of them detected once, and 5% to 7% sits in the top ten. Specimen: PBMCs or T cells enriched from blood (not recorded which). These receptors all stem from a woman between 45 and 65 years old who had been exposed to COVID-19. Both conserved end residues are part of each CDR3. The D gene is left open where the match is weak. Clone size is shown for a subset of rows, as once, few, many or a class of expanded clone.

.	TRBV19	TRBJ1-5	.	CASSGQNSNQPQHF	TGTGCCAGTAGCGGACAGAATAGCAATCAGCCCCAGCATTTT
.	TRBV5-4	TRBJ2-5	TRBD2	CAVARASGQETQYF	TGTGCGGTCGCACGGGCTAGCGGACAAGAGACCCAGTACTTC
.	TRBV14	TRBJ1-5	.	CASSRQFTCGPQHF	TGTGCCAGCAGCCGACAGTTTACGTGCGGGCCCCAGCATTTT
.	TRBV10-2	TRBJ1-6	TRBD1	CASSESGTGTSPLHF	TGCGCCAGCAGTGAGTCGGGGACAGGGACTTCACCCCTCCACTTT
.	TRBV19	TRBJ1-6	.	CASSMEGHSTDSPLHF	TGTGCCAGTAGTATGGAAGGACACTCGACGGATTCACCCCTCCACTTT
.	TRBV7-8	TRBJ1-1	TRBD1	CASSLLGQGGAFF	TGTGCCAGCAGCTTACTCGGACAGGGAGGGGCTTTCTTT
.	TRBV9	TRBJ1-5	TRBD1	CASSALGGTQPQHF	TGTGCCAGCAGCGCCTTAGGGGGCACTCAGCCCCAGCATTTT
few	TRBV5-1	TRBJ1-6	.	CASSSASSYNSPLHF	TGCGCCAGCAGCTCCGCGAGCTCCTATAATTCACCCCTCCACTTT
.	TRBV18	TRBJ1-1	TRBD1	CASSLGQVNTEAFF	TGTGCCAGCTCCCTGGGACAGGTGAACACTGAAGCTTTCTTT
.	TRBV5-1	TRBJ2-1	.	CASRAGLYNEQFF	TGCGCCAGCAGGGCAGGGCTATACAATGAGCAGTTCTTC